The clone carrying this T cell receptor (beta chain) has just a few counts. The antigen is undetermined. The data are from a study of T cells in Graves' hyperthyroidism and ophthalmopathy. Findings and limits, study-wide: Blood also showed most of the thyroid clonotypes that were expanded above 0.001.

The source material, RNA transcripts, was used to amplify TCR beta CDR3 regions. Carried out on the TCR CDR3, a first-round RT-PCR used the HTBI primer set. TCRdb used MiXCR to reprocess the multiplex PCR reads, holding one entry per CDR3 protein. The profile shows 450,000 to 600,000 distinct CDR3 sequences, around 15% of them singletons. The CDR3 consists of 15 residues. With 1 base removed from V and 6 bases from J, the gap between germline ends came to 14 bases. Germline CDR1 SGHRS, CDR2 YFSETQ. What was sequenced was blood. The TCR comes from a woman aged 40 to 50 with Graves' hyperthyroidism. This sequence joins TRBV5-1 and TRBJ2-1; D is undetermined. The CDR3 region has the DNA TGCGCCAGCAGCTTGTCCGCCATTCCTCCCAATGAGCAGTTCTTC. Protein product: CASSLSAIPPNEQFF.